Shown below are 3 T cell receptor beta chains from a single sample sequenced in a study of Graves' ophthalmopathy and Graves' hyperthyroidism. The authors amplified TCR beta CDR3 regions, and they did so from RNA transcripts for repertoire sequencing. The authors performed first-round RT-PCR with HTBI primers and then a second-round multiplex PCR. TCRdb itself ran the multiplex PCR reads through MiXCR, one entry per CDR3 protein. The top ten clones hold approximately 10% of a sample with over a million distinct CDR3 sequences, less than 45% of them seen once. Sequenced material: peripheral blood or thyroid tissue (not recorded which). These receptor sequences come from an adult man with Graves' hyperthyroidism.

This clonotype was seen many times. The J gene is TRBJ2-7, the V gene TRBV7-9, with 7 bases identical to TRBD1. Germline trimming cut 5 bases from V and 4 bases from J; bases unmatched to any gene: 8. The CDR3 consists of 14 residues. Germline V gives CDR1 SEHNR, CDR2 FQNEAQ (reference sequence). In nucleotides, the CDR3 is TGTGCCAGCAGCCAGGGGACAGCTAGATACGAGCAGTACTTC. Amino acid sequence: CASSQGTARYEQYF.

There are a few counts of this clonotype. The chain uses TRBV4-1 and TRBJ1-5; D is ambiguous. The ends were cut back, 1 base at V and 6 bases at J, with 10 bases in the middle. Germline V lookup: CDR1 MGHRA, CDR2 YSYEKL. The CDR3 runs to 14 residues. The DNA of the CDR3 is TGCGCCAGCAGCCAAGCCGGGATAATTCAGCCCCAGCATTTT. This encodes CASSQAGIIQPQHF.

The CDR3: CSARGSDPGNRPQQYF. CDR3 bases: TGCAGTGCTAGAGGATCGGACCCAGGGAATCGGCCCCAGCAGTACTTC. The chain carries TRBV20-1 and TRBJ2-7, with a possible D match to TRBD1 (5 bases). This CDR3 spans 16 amino acids. Germline V gene sequence: CDR1 DFQATT, CDR2 SNEGSKA (reference sequence). The germline V and J ends were trimmed by 1 base and 8 bases, with 24 bases remaining between them.